This T cell receptor (beta chain) is drawn from a study of cytomegalovirus exposure and HLA in healthy donors. Study observations and caveats: It was confirmed in vitro that a few of the CMV-associated chains were specific for CMV antigens. V- and J-gene trimming in TCR beta was tied to a missense DCLRE1C variant by an analysis performed later.

A word on this clone: Its antigen is not identified.

The primer mix had 60 Vbeta and 13 Jbeta primers. The method was immunoSEQ multiplex PCR; TCRdb's version includes in-frame clones alone and lacks a portion of them. This sample has about 170,000 clones, with around 74% found just once. Per the germline V gene, CDR1 is SEHNR and CDR2 is FQNEAQ (reference sequence). The CDR3 has 12 amino acids. The V end lost 2 bases, the J end lost 4 bases, and 5 bases lay between the germline ends. The receptor's source is a female donor in good health and CMV-seronegative. This rearrangement joins TRBV7-9 to TRBJ1-1; unclear D gene. Sequencing was carried out using PBMCs. This CDR3 reads CASSLPVTEAFF. CDR3 bases: TGTGCCAGCAGCTTACCAGTCACTGAAGCTTTCTTT.